Following are 2 T cell receptor beta chains from one sample sequenced in a study of blood T cell repertoires in COVID-19. The data were produced by immunoSEQ multiplex PCR, yet TCRdb's version contains in-frame clones alone and is incomplete. This table has 35,000 to 45,000 clones, under 90% appearing once. The sample was peripheral blood. These TCRs come from a human donor in a cohort sampled during active COVID-19.

Here the CDR3 DNA reads TGTGCCAGCAGCCTGATTAGGACAGGTGAAGCTTTCTTT. Protein: CASSLIRTGEAFF. The chain links TRBV11-2 to TRBJ1-1; 7 bases align to TRBD1. Germline CDR1 is SGHAT and CDR2 is FQNNGV. Trimming at V came to 5 bases and at J to 7 bases, leaving 7 bases not matched to a gene. The CDR3 runs 13 residues.

This clone was observed once. This chain joins TRBV6-5 and TRBJ2-3, with a weak D call TRBD1 (6 bases). Trimming removed 2 bases at V and 1 base at J, with 10 bases between. The V gene's germline CDR1 is MNHEY and CDR2 SVGAGI. The CDR3 covers 15 residues. For the CDR3, the DNA is TGTGCCAGCAGTTACGAGGGGGTCCGCACAGATACGCAGTATTTT. It encodes CASSYEGVRTDTQYF.